Below, 14 T cell receptor beta chains from the same sample are listed, as sequenced in a study of blood T cell repertoires in COVID-19. Some clones are missing from TCRdb's copy, which holds only in-frame ones; the method was immunoSEQ multiplex PCR. The data hold about 200,000 clones, with over 75% observed a single time. Material: peripheral blood. The origin of the receptors is a man aged 35 to 55 with active or convalescent COVID-19.

This clone showed up just once. The rearrangement links TRBV5-4 to TRBJ2-1, with 14 positions matching TRBD2. The CDR3 has 16 residues. V lost 6 bases, J lost 6 bases, and 8 bases stayed unmatched. Germline-derived CDR1 and CDR2 are SGHNT and YYREEE (reference sequence). The CDR3 nucleotides are TGTGCCAGCACCATATTAGGACTAGCGGGAGGCAATGAGCAGTTCTTC. Translation gives CASTILGLAGGNEQFF.

The CDR3 sequence is CASSGGLQRVETQYF. The CDR3 nucleotides read TGTGCCAGCAGCGGGGGACTCCAGAGGGTTGAGACCCAGTACTTC. The rearrangement uses TRBV9 and TRBJ2-5; TRBD2 is a possible D gene (6 bases). Germline lookup yields CDR1 SGDLS and CDR2 YYNGEE. This CDR3 has 15 amino acids. V lost 3 bases and J lost 5, with 17 bases in between.

The V gene is TRBV12-3 or TRBV12-4, the J gene TRBJ1-1; 8 nucleotides align to TRBD1. The length of the CDR3 is 13 residues. The V gene end was trimmed by 6 bases and the J gene end by 5 bases; junction bases not matched to a gene: 5. The CDR3 nucleotides are TGTGCCAGCAGCCAACAGGGGGTGACTGAAGCTTTCTTT. Translation: CASSQQGVTEAFF.

The chain employs TRBV28 and TRBJ2-7, with 7 bases that match TRBD1. The germline gives CDR1 MDHEN, CDR2 SYDVKM. J was trimmed by 4 bases and V by 6 bases; bases with no gene match: 9. CDR3 length: 14 amino acids. The CDR3 sequence is CASSPRGQTYEQYF. Written as DNA, the CDR3 is TGTGCCAGCAGCCCTCGGGGACAGACGTACGAGCAGTACTTC.

The rearrangement uses TRBV7-2 and TRBJ1-4; D possibly corresponds to TRBD1 (5 bases). Germline assignment: CDR1 SGHTA and CDR2 FQGNSA. Trimming took 5 bases from V and 3 from J, leaving 13 bases between them. This CDR3 contains 15 residues. As DNA, the CDR3 is TGTGCCAGCAGCCCAAGACCGGGGGCTAATGAAAAACTGTTTTTT. This gives the protein CASSPRPGANEKLFF. Variable domain in full (rest from reference TRBV7-2 and TRBJ1-4): GAGVSQSPSNKVTEKGKDVELRCDPISGHTALYWYRQSLGQGLEFLIYFQGNSAPDKSGLPSDRFSAERTGGSVSTLTIQRTQQEDSAVYLCASSPRPGANEKLFFGSGTQLSVL.

This clone has only one observation. CDR3: CASLRTSRYEQYF. The CDR3 DNA follows: TGTGCCAGTCTAAGGACTAGCAGATACGAGCAGTACTTC. This chain joins TRBV2 and TRBJ2-7; TRBD2 agrees at 8 bases. The ends lost 9 bases at V and 4 bases at J; junction bases unmatched: 8. There are 13 residues in the CDR3. The germline gives CDR1 SNHLY, CDR2 FYNNEI.

This chain uses TRBV18 with TRBJ1-1, with a weak D call TRBD1 (6 bases). The V end lost 3 bases, the J end lost 0 bases, and 14 bases lay between the germline ends. Germline loops: CDR1 KGHSH, CDR2 LQKENI. The CDR3 consists of 16 residues. Written as DNA, the CDR3 is TGTGCCAGCTCACCTTCAGGGGCGCTAATGAACACTGAAGCTTTCTTT. It yields the protein CASSPSGALMNTEAFF.

This rearrangement joins TRBV19 to TRBJ2-5; TRBD2 matches at 9 bases. Per the germline V gene, CDR1 is LNHDA and CDR2 is SQIVND (reference sequence). The CDR3 runs to 17 residues. Trimming cost V 3 bases and J 4 bases; bases outside gene matches: 12. The CDR3 here is CASSIGLAGFLGETQYF. In DNA form, the CDR3 reads TGTGCCAGTAGTATTGGTCTAGCGGGATTCCTCGGAGAGACCCAGTACTTC.

This clone is a singleton in its sample. The gene calls are TRBV30 and TRBJ1-1, with D hard to call. Per germline, CDR1 GTSNPN and CDR2 SVGIG (reference sequence). This CDR3 has 14 residues. Deletions cut 4 bases from V and 0 bases from J, with 12 bases between. DNA for the CDR3: TGTGCCTGGACCCCGCCGGGTTTGAACACTGAAGCTTTCTTT. This gives the protein CAWTPPGLNTEAFF.

This clone was seen more than once but under ten times. The chain links TRBV23-1 to TRBJ1-5, with 11 bases fitting TRBD1. TRBV23-1 carries the ORF label, with uncertain function. This CDR3 contains 18 residues. The ends lost 4 bases at V and 0 bases at J; junction bases unmatched: 8. The chain's CDR3 is CASSLRDRGGYSNQPQHF. The CDR3 DNA sequence: TGCGCCAGCAGTCTTCGGGACAGGGGGGGTTATAGCAATCAGCCCCAGCATTTT.

This clone occurred once. The rearrangement uses TRBV5-6 and TRBJ1-4; perhaps TRBD1 as D (5 bases). CDR1 is SGHDT and CDR2 is YYEEEE in the germline V gene. This CDR3 spans 14 amino acids. Trimming cost V 1 base and J 2 bases, with 6 bases left between them. The CDR3 DNA follows: TGTGCCAGCAGCTTGAGGGGCACTAATGAAAAACTGTTTTTT. This gives the protein CASSLRGTNEKLFF.

The chain carries TRBV7-2 and TRBJ1-1; possible D gene TRBD1, 5 bases. Trimming took 5 bases from V and 2 from J, leaving 15 bases between them. The CDR3 is 15 residues long. The germline V gene encodes CDR1 SGHTA and CDR2 FQGNSA. In DNA, the CDR3 is TGTGCCAGCAGCGCCGCGGGACGCCATAACACTGAAGCTTTCTTT. It codes for CASSAAGRHNTEAFF. The complete variable domain, with remaining parts taken from reference TRBV7-2 and TRBJ1-1, reads GAGVSQSPSNKVTEKGKDVELRCDPISGHTALYWYRQSLGQGLEFLIYFQGNSAPDKSGLPSDRFSAERTGGSVSTLTIQRTQQEDSAVYLCASSAAGRHNTEAFFGQGTRLTVV.

The V and J genes are TRBV28 and TRBJ1-5; maybe TRBD1 (6 bases). V was clipped by 4 bases and J by 3 bases, with 7 bases between them. Germline loops: CDR1 MDHEN, CDR2 SYDVKM. The CDR3 consists of 13 residues. The CDR3 DNA reads TGTGCCAGCAGTTGGACAGTCAATCAGCCCCAGCATTTT. Its protein product is CASSWTVNQPQHF.

The chain combines TRBV27 with TRBJ2-7, with 9 bases that match TRBD1. The J segment lost 5 bases and the V segment lost 2 bases, leaving 13 bases of the junction unmatched. This CDR3 has 17 amino acids. CDR1 and CDR2 (germline): MNHEY, SMNVEV (reference sequence). The CDR3 loop is CASSLTRISGQGHEQYF. The CDR3 DNA sequence: TGTGCCAGCAGTTTAACACGCATTTCGGGACAGGGTCACGAGCAGTACTTC.